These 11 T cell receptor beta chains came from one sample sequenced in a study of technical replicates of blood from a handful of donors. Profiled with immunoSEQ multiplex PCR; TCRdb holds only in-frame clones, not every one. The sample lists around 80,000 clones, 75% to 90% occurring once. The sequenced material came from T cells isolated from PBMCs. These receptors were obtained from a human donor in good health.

The CDR3 is CASSLPQGAVGGYTF. The CDR3 DNA is TGTGCCAGCAGCCTTCCGCAGGGGGCCGTAGGCGGCTACACCTTC. The chain uses TRBV4-2 and TRBJ1-2; 8 positions agree with TRBD1. The V gene end was trimmed by 4 bases and the J gene end by 8 bases; junction bases not matched to a gene: 12. Germline V gene sequence: CDR1 LGHNA, CDR2 YNFKEQ. CDR3 length: 15 amino acids.

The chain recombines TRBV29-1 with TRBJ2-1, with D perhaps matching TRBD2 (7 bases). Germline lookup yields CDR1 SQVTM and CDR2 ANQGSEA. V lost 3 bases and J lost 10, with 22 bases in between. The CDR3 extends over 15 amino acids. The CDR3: CSVEGGPSVLREQFF. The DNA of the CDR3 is TGCAGCGTTGAGGGGGGGCCTAGCGTACTTCGCGAGCAGTTCTTC.

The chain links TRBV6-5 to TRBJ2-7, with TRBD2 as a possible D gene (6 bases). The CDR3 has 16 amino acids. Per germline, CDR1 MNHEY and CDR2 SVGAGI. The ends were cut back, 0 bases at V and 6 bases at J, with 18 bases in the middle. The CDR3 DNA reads TGTGCCAGCAGTTACTCGACGACGGGAGTCCTTATCGAGCAGTACTTC. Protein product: CASSYSTTGVLIEQYF.

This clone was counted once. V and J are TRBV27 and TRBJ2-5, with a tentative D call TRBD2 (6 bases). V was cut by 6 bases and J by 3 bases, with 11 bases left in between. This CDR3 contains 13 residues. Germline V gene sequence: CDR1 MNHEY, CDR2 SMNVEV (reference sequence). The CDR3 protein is CASSPGLEETQYF. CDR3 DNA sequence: TGTGCCAGCAGCCCGGGACTCGAAGAGACCCAGTACTTC.

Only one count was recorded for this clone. CDR3 loop: CASSASGTGELFF. In DNA, the CDR3 is TGCGCCAGCAGCGCCTCAGGGACCGGGGAGCTGTTTTTT. The chain joins TRBV10-1 to TRBJ2-2, with a tentative D call TRBD1 (5 bases). Germline CDR1 and CDR2: WNHNN and SYGVQD (reference sequence). This CDR3 contains 13 residues. The V end was cut by 6 bases, the J end by 5 bases, with 10 bases between.

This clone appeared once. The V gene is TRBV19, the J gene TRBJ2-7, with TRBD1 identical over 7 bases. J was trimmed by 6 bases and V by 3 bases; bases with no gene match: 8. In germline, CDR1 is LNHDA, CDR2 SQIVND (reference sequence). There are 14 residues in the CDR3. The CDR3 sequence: CASSMRTGPSEQYF. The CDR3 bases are TGTGCCAGTAGTATGAGGACAGGCCCCTCCGAGCAGTACTTC.

The CDR3 nucleotides are TGTGCCAGCAGTTTAACCGGGACTGGACTCTCCTACGAGCAGTACTTC. Protein sequence: CASSLTGTGLSYEQYF. This sequence joins TRBV6-6 and TRBJ2-7, with a weak D call TRBD2 (6 bases). Germline CDR1 MNHNY, CDR2 SVGAGI (reference sequence). V was cut by 4 bases and J by 0 bases, with 16 bases left in between. This CDR3 is built from 16 residues.

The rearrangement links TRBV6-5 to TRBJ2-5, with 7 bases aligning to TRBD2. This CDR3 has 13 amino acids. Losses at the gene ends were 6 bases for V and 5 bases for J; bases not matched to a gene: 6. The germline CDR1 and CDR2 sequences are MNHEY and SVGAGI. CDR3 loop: CASRDRRGETQYF. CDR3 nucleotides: TGTGCCAGCAGGGATCGGCGGGGGGAGACCCAGTACTTC.

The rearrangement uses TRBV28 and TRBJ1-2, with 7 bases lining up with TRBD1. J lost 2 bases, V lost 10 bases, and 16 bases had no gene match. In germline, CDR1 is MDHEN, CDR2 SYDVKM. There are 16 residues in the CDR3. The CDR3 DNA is TGTGCCACCGGGGAATGGGGGACAGCTTACAACTATGGCTACACCTTC. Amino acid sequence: CATGEWGTAYNYGYTF.

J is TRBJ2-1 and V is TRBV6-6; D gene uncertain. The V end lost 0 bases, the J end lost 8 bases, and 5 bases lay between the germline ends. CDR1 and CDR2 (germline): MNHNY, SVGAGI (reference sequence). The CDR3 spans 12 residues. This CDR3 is CASSYSFDEQFF. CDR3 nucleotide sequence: TGTGCCAGCAGTTACTCGTTCGATGAGCAGTTCTTC.

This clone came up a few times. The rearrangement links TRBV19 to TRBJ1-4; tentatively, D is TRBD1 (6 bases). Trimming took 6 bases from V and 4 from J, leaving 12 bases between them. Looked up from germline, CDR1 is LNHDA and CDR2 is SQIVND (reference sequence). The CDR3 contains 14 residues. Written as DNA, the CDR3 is TGTGCCAGTAGAGCGGGACATAGTAATGAAAAACTGTTTTTT. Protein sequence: CASRAGHSNEKLFF.